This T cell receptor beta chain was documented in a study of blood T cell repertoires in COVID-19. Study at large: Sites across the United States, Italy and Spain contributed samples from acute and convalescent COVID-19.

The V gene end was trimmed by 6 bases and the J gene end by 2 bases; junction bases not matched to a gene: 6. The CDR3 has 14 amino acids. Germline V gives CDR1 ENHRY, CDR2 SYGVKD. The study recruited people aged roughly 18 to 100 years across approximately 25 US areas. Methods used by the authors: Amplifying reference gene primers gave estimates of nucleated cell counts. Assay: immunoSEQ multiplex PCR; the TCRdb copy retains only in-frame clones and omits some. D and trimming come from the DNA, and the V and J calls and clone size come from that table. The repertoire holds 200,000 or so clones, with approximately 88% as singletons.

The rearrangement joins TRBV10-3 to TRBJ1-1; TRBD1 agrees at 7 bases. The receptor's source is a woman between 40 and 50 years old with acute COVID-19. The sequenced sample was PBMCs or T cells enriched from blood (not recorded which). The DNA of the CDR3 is TGTGCCATCAGGAACAGGGACAGTAACACTGAAGCTTTCTTT. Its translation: CAIRNRDSNTEAFF.